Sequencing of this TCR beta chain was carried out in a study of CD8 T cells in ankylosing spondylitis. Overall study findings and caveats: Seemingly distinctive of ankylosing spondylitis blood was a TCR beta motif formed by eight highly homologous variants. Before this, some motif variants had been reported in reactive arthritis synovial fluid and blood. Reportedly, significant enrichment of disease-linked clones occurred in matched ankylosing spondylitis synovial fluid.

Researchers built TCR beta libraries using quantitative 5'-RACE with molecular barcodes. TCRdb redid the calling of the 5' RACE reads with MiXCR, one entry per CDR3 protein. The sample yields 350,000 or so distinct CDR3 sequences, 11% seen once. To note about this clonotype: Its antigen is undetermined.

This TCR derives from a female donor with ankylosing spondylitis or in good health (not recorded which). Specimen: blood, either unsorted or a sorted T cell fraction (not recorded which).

The CDR3 loop is CASSYETSGSYF. CDR3 DNA: TGTGCCAGCAGCTACGAAACTAGCGGGAGTTACTTC. This chain uses TRBV11-2 with TRBJ2-7, with TRBD2 identical over 11 bases. The CDR3 length is 12 residues. CDR1 SGHAT and CDR2 FQNNGV come from the germline V gene. The V and J ends lost 4 bases and 13 bases, in that order; junction bases with no gene match: 6. The whole variable domain, filled in from reference TRBV11-2 and TRBJ2-7, reads EAGVAQSPRYKIIEKRQSVAFWCNPISGHATLYWYQQILGQGPKLLIQFQNNGVVDDSQLPKDRFSAERLKGVDSTLKIQPAKLEDSAVYLCASSYETSGSYFGPGTRLTVT.